This entry lists 16 T cell receptor beta chains sequenced from one sample in a study of control samples from healthy donors and cancer patients. Clones were read by immunoSEQ multiplex PCR, and TCRdb kept only the in-frame ones, dropping some. The sample contains 84,000 or so clones, 75% to 95% of which appear only once. Material for sequencing was blood. The receptor source for this set is a man aged 45-60 years in good health.

This clone has a single count. The rearrangement joins TRBV19 to TRBJ2-6; D uncertain. The CDR3 length is 14 residues. Germline CDR1 LNHDA, CDR2 SQIVND (reference sequence). The V end lost 8 bases, the J end lost 1 base, and 9 bases lay between the germline ends. CDR3 bases: TGTGCCAGTGGACCGTGGTCTGGGGCCAACGTCCTGACTTTC. Protein sequence: CASGPWSGANVLTF. Full variable domain (outside the CDR3, taken from reference TRBV19 and TRBJ2-6): DGGITQSPKYLFRKEGQNVTLSCEQNLNHDAMYWYRQDPGQGLRLIYYSQIVNDFQKGDIAEGYSVSREKKESFPLTVTSAQKNPTAFYLCASGPWSGANVLTFGAGSRLTVL.

V and J are TRBV7-9 and TRBJ1-4; 7 bases are shared with TRBD1. Germline assignment: CDR1 SEHNR and CDR2 FQNEAQ (reference sequence). This CDR3 has 16 residues. Unmatched junction bases numbered 15, after V lost 4 bases and J lost 10 bases. This CDR3 is CASSSINPQGVGKLFF. Here the CDR3 DNA reads TGTGCCAGCAGCTCCATAAACCCGCAGGGGGTGGGAAAACTGTTTTTT. Variable domain in full (rest from reference TRBV7-9 and TRBJ1-4): DTGVSQNPRHKITKRGQNVTFRCDPISEHNRLYWYRQTLGQGPEFLTYFQNEAQLEKSRLLSDRFSAERPKGSFSTLEIQRTEQGDSAMYLCASSSINPQGVGKLFFGSGTQLSVL.

The count of this clone is one. The chain uses TRBV10-3 and TRBJ2-5; 11 nucleotides line up with TRBD2. Germline V gives CDR1 ENHRY, CDR2 SYGVKD. This CDR3 is 15 amino acids long. The ends lost 6 bases at V and 1 base at J; junction bases unmatched: 4. The CDR3 nucleotides are TGTGCCATCAGCATTAGCGGGGGGGCCCAAGAGACCCAGTACTTC. Its translation: CAISISGGAQETQYF.

This chain connects TRBV7-2 to TRBJ2-1, with 9 bases identical to TRBD1. Germline V lookup: CDR1 SGHTA, CDR2 FQGNSA. The V and J ends lost 5 bases and 4 bases, in that order; junction bases with no gene match: 6. This CDR3 comprises 15 residues. CDR3 loop: CASSKTGGKYNEQFF. CDR3 in DNA: TGTGCCAGCAGCAAGACAGGGGGTAAATACAATGAGCAGTTCTTC.

This clone came up once. The chain employs TRBV6-1 and TRBJ1-5; 7 nucleotides line up with TRBD1. The CDR3 is 15 residues long. Germline trimming cut 1 base from V and 4 bases from J; bases unmatched to any gene: 4. Germline CDR1 is MNHNS and CDR2 is SASEGT. CDR3 sequence: CASSEEGQKNQPQHF. The CDR3 DNA follows: TGTGCCAGCAGTGAAGAGGGACAGAAAAATCAGCCCCAGCATTTT.

The genes are TRBV24-1 and TRBJ1-2; 7 nucleotides match TRBD1. Germline CDR1 is KGHDR and CDR2 is SFDVKD. The CDR3 runs to 13 residues. The V and J ends lost 4 bases and 8 bases, in that order; junction bases with no gene match: 6. This CDR3 is CATSEDRTFGYTF. The CDR3 bases are TGTGCCACCAGTGAGGACAGGACCTTCGGCTACACCTTC.

The chain recombines TRBV10-2 with TRBJ1-1; D is undetermined. Germline values: CDR1 WSHSY, CDR2 SAAADI. This CDR3 region has 11 residues. V lost 5 bases and J 7 bases, leaving 8 bases between the germline ends. CDR3 sequence reads: CASSLTGEAFF. The CDR3, as DNA: TGCGCCAGCAGTTTGACTGGTGAAGCTTTCTTT.

The rearrangement joins TRBV5-1 to TRBJ1-1; possibly TRBD1 for D (5 bases). The CDR3 runs to 14 residues. The V gene's germline CDR1 is SGHRS and CDR2 YFSETQ. Trimming took 1 base from V and 6 from J, leaving 13 bases between them. The CDR3 coding sequence is TGCGCCAGCAGCTTGCGAGGGGATCAAGCTGAAGCTTTCTTT. It codes for CASSLRGDQAEAFF.

This clone is a singleton in its sample. The rearrangement uses TRBV7-9 and TRBJ1-2; D gene ambiguous. The CDR3 loop spans 12 amino acids. CDR1 is SEHNR and CDR2 is FQNEAQ in the germline V gene (reference sequence). Trimming left V 8 bases short and J 4 bases short, with 11 bases between. CDR3 sequence reads: CASVPRGYGYTF. DNA for the CDR3: TGTGCCAGCGTACCCCGGGGCTATGGCTACACCTTC.

In its sample, this clone was seen a few times. Here the CDR3 reads CASSVASGVNTEAFF. CDR3 DNA sequence: TGTGCCAGCAGCGTAGCCTCCGGCGTGAACACTGAAGCTTTCTTT. J is TRBJ1-1 and V is TRBV9; no definite D call. V gave up 0 bases and J gave up 0 bases, with 9 bases separating them. The length of the CDR3 is 15 residues. Germline V gene data show CDR1 as SGDLS and CDR2 as YYNGEE.

The chain has TRBV9 and TRBJ2-1, with D uncertain. The CDR3 totals 17 residues. Germline V gene data show CDR1 as SGDLS and CDR2 as YYNGEE. Trimming pared 0 bases from V and 0 bases from J, leaving 13 bases between. The CDR3 protein is CASSVVSAESSYNEQFF. CDR3 DNA: TGTGCCAGCAGCGTAGTGTCAGCCGAGAGCTCCTACAATGAGCAGTTCTTC.

The chain has TRBV2 and TRBJ2-1, with D perhaps being TRBD1 or TRBD2 (5 bases each). The CDR3 contains 13 residues. V lost 3 bases, J lost 9 bases, and 12 bases lay in between. CDR1 is SNHLY and CDR2 is FYNNEI in the germline V gene. The CDR3 DNA follows: TGTGCCAGCAGTGAGGGGCTAGCAAGTGAGCAGTTCTTC. It yields the protein CASSEGLASEQFF.

The rearrangement uses TRBV7-6 and TRBJ2-1; TRBD2 agrees at 12 bases. The J segment lost 7 bases and the V segment lost 1 base, leaving 5 bases of the junction unmatched. This CDR3 region has 16 residues. Germline assignment: CDR1 SGHVS and CDR2 FNYEAQ. CDR3 nucleotide sequence: TGTGCCAGCAGCTTAGTCGAGACTAGCGGGGGTAATGAGCAGTTCTTC. It is translated as CASSLVETSGGNEQFF.

V and J are TRBV2 and TRBJ2-3; 7 bases match TRBD1. Trimming took 8 bases from V and 13 from J; bases not matched to a gene: 9. The CDR3 consists of 11 residues. The V gene's germline CDR1 is SNHLY and CDR2 FYNNEI. The CDR3 is CASSEGAGKYF. CDR3 nucleotide sequence: TGTGCCAGCTCCGAGGGGGCAGGAAAGTATTTT.

This clone appeared a single time. The chain couples TRBV6-6 to TRBJ2-7, with D possibly being TRBD1 or TRBD2 (5 bases each). The V and J ends lost 6 bases and 2 bases respectively, with 8 bases between them. Looked up from germline, CDR1 is MNHNY and CDR2 is SVGAGI (reference sequence). The CDR3 is 12 amino acids. The CDR3 region is CASRGPTYEQYF. CDR3 nucleotide sequence: TGTGCCAGCAGGGGACCGACCTACGAGCAGTACTTC.

Here the CDR3 DNA reads TGTGCCAGCAGCCTAGGGACACGCGGAAACACCATATATTTT. It codes for CASSLGTRGNTIYF. The genes are TRBV5-5 and TRBJ1-3; tentative D call: TRBD1 (6 bases). The CDR3 is made up of 14 amino acids. V was clipped by 4 bases and J by 4 bases, with 12 bases between them. Germline V gene data show CDR1 as SGHKS and CDR2 as YYEKEE (reference sequence).